These 17 T cell receptor beta chains share one sample of origin, sequenced in a study of cytomegalovirus exposure and HLA in healthy donors. With 60 Vbeta and 13 Jbeta primers, the PCR was carried out. Profiled with immunoSEQ multiplex PCR; TCRdb holds only in-frame clones, not every one. This repertoire includes fewer than 85,000 clones. The sequenced sample was PBMCs. These receptors originate from a woman aged 40-49 years in good health and CMV-seropositive.

This chain joins TRBV4-1 and TRBJ2-7; 14 bases align to TRBD2. The J segment lost 3 bases and the V segment lost 1 base, leaving 5 bases of the junction unmatched. This CDR3 spans 17 amino acids. Germline lookup yields CDR1 MGHRA and CDR2 YSYEKL. CDR3 sequence (DNA): TGCGCCAGCAGCCAAGTCGAAGGGACTAGCGGGAGCTACGAGCAGTACTTC. Residues: CASSQVEGTSGSYEQYF.

The V and J genes are TRBV10-3 and TRBJ1-6; TRBD1 is a possible D gene (5 bases). Germline lookup yields CDR1 ENHRY and CDR2 SYGVKD. The CDR3 is made up of 14 amino acids. V lost 4 bases and J lost 7, with 11 bases in between. The CDR3 region has the DNA TGTGCCATCAGTGGGCAGGGTTGGAATTCACCCCTCCACTTT. Protein sequence: CAISGQGWNSPLHF.

This chain uses TRBV19 with TRBJ2-1, with a tentative D call TRBD2 (6 bases). Germline V CDR1 and CDR2: LNHDA, SQIVND (reference sequence). The CDR3 runs to 13 residues. Between the trimmed V and J ends, which lost 6 bases and 10 bases, there was a span of 16 bases. CDR3 DNA: TGTGCCAGTAGCCAGGGACTCCTATCCGAGCAGTTCTTC. This sequence encodes CASSQGLLSEQFF.

The chain carries TRBV6-1 and TRBJ2-7; no definite D call. Between the trimmed V and J ends, which lost 2 bases and 3 bases, there was a span of 17 bases. CDR1 and CDR2 (germline): MNHNS, SASEGT. The CDR3 sequence is 16 residues long. The CDR3 DNA follows: TGTGCCAGCAGTGAAATTGGGCCCCAAGGTAACTACGAGCAGTACTTC. Protein: CASSEIGPQGNYEQYF.

V gene TRBV19 combines with J gene TRBJ1-2; a possible D gene is TRBD1 (5 bases). Germline V gene sequence: CDR1 LNHDA, CDR2 SQIVND (reference sequence). CDR3 length: 12 amino acids. Deletions cut 6 bases from V and 7 bases from J, with 12 bases between. The CDR3 here is CASSVPGSGYTF. In DNA form, the CDR3 reads TGTGCCAGTAGCGTTCCAGGGTCTGGCTACACCTTC.

The chain joins TRBV7-2 to TRBJ2-7, with 13 bases matching TRBD2. Germline V gene lookup returns CDR1 SGHTA and CDR2 FQGNSA. The CDR3 consists of 18 residues. V was clipped by 6 bases and J by 4 bases; unmatched bases: 15. The CDR3 here is CASSHGTSGKRFGYEQYF. The DNA for the CDR3 is TGTGCCAGCAGTCACGGGACTAGCGGGAAAAGGTTCGGGTACGAGCAGTACTTC.

This chain connects TRBV5-6 to TRBJ1-2; tentative D call: TRBD1 (5 bases). The CDR3 extends over 11 amino acids. Germline assignment: CDR1 SGHDT and CDR2 YYEEEE. The V end lost 2 bases, the J end lost 12 bases, and 11 bases lay between the germline ends. The CDR3 coding sequence is TGTGCCAGCAGCTTTGGACAACAGGACACCTTC. This translates into CASSFGQQDTF.

The chain couples TRBV19 to TRBJ1-4, with a weak D call TRBD1 (6 bases). Germline V gene data show CDR1 as LNHDA and CDR2 as SQIVND (reference sequence). V was cut by 5 bases and J by 7 bases, with 11 bases left in between. The CDR3 is 13 amino acids. This chain's CDR3 is CASSQGPIEKLFF. In DNA form, the CDR3 reads TGTGCCAGTAGTCAGGGGCCTATTGAAAAACTGTTTTTT.

The chain recombines TRBV2 with TRBJ1-6; TRBD1 agrees at 9 bases. V lost 7 bases and J lost 5; bases outside the gene matches: 6. The CDR3 consists of 15 residues. CDR1 and CDR2 (germline): SNHLY, FYNNEI. This CDR3 is CASTPRTGDNSPLHF. CDR3 sequence (DNA): TGTGCCAGCACCCCCCGGACAGGGGATAATTCACCCCTCCACTTT.

The chain recombines TRBV7-2 with TRBJ1-5, with 12 bases that match TRBD1. Per germline, CDR1 SGHTA and CDR2 FQGNSA. V was pared by 5 bases and J by 9 bases, with 11 bases of the junction left unmatched. The CDR3 has 16 residues. CDR3 sequence reads: CASSPRIGTGGGPQHF. Here the CDR3 DNA reads TGTGCCAGCAGCCCCCGTATCGGGACAGGGGGCGGGCCCCAGCATTTT.

This chain joins TRBV9 and TRBJ2-7; 7 bases fit TRBD1. J was trimmed by 3 bases and V by 3 bases; bases with no gene match: 3. Germline V gives CDR1 SGDLS, CDR2 YYNGEE. The CDR3 sequence is 13 residues long. The CDR3 loop reads CASSAWTGYEQYF. In DNA, the CDR3 is TGTGCCAGCAGCGCCTGGACAGGCTACGAGCAGTACTTC.

The chain is built from TRBV9 and TRBJ1-4; 7 bases are shared with TRBD1. The V gene's germline CDR1 is SGDLS and CDR2 YYNGEE. The V segment lost 3 bases and the J segment 6 bases; nucleotides outside the gene matches: 8. The CDR3 contains 15 residues. CDR3 sequence: CASSATGDRYEKLFF. Written as DNA, the CDR3 is TGTGCCAGCAGCGCGACGGGGGACAGATATGAAAAACTGTTTTTT.

The chain employs TRBV7-2 and TRBJ1-6, with D maybe TRBD1 (6 bases). CDR3 length equals 15 residues. V was trimmed by 5 bases and J by 6 bases, leaving 14 bases between them. CDR1 SGHTA and CDR2 FQGNSA come from the germline V gene. The CDR3: CASSRADRLNSPLHF. CDR3 coding DNA: TGTGCCAGCAGCAGAGCCGACAGGCTTAATTCACCCCTCCACTTT. Full variable domain (outside the CDR3, taken from reference TRBV7-2 and TRBJ1-6): GAGVSQSPSNKVTEKGKDVELRCDPISGHTALYWYRQSLGQGLEFLIYFQGNSAPDKSGLPSDRFSAERTGGSVSTLTIQRTQQEDSAVYLCASSRADRLNSPLHFGNGTRLTVT.

V gene TRBV18 combines with J gene TRBJ1-3, with 8 bases lining up with TRBD1. Germline CDR1 KGHSH, CDR2 LQKENI. This CDR3 has 16 amino acids. Unmatched junction bases numbered 4, after V lost 1 base and J lost 2 bases. CDR3 in amino acids: CASSPQRQGTGNTIYF. CDR3 sequence (DNA): TGTGCCAGCTCACCACAAAGACAGGGGACTGGAAACACCATATATTTT.

The chain recombines TRBV5-5 with TRBJ1-2; a possible D gene is TRBD1 (6 bases). Trimming stripped 4 bases from V and 4 bases from J, with 11 bases between. Germline V CDR1 and CDR2: SGHKS, YYEKEE (reference sequence). The CDR3 is 13 residues long. CDR3: CASSGGAIYGYTF. CDR3 in DNA: TGTGCCAGCAGCGGGGGGGCCATCTATGGCTACACCTTC.

This chain connects TRBV5-1 to TRBJ1-1; D possibly corresponds to TRBD1 (6 bases). Trimming stripped 3 bases from V and 1 base from J, with 10 bases between. The V gene's germline CDR1 is SGHRS and CDR2 YFSETQ. The CDR3 loop spans 14 amino acids. The chain's CDR3 is CASSYGRGNTEAFF. DNA of the CDR3: TGCGCCAGCAGCTACGGCAGGGGGAACACTGAAGCTTTCTTT.

Of note for this clone: Other DNA sequences in the sample encode the same CDR3. V gene TRBV6-5 combines with J gene TRBJ1-2; a weak D match, TRBD1 (5 bases). V lost 6 bases, J lost 6 bases, and 14 bases lay in between. Germline lookup yields CDR1 MNHEY and CDR2 SVGAGI. The CDR3 is 13 amino acids. CDR3 residues: CASRPRGGNGYTF. CDR3 in DNA: TGTGCCAGCAGACCCCGCGGGGGGAATGGCTACACCTTC.